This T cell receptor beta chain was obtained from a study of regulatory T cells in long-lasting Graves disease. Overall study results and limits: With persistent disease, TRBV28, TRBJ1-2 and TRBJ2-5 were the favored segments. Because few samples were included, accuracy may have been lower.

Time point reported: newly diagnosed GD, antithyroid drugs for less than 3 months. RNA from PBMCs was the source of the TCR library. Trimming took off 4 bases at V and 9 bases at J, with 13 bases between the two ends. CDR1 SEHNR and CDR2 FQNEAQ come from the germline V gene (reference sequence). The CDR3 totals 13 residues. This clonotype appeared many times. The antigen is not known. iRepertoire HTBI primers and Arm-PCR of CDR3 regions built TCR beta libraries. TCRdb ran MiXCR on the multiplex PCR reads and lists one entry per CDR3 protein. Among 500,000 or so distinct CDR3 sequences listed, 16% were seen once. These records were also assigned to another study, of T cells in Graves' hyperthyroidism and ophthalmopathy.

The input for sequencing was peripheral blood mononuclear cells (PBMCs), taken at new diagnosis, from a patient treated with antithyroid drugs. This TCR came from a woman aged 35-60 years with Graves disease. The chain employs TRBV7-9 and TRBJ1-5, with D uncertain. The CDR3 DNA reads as TGTGCCAGCAGCTCTAATGCCGACCGGCCCCAGCATTTT. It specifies CASSSNADRPQHF.